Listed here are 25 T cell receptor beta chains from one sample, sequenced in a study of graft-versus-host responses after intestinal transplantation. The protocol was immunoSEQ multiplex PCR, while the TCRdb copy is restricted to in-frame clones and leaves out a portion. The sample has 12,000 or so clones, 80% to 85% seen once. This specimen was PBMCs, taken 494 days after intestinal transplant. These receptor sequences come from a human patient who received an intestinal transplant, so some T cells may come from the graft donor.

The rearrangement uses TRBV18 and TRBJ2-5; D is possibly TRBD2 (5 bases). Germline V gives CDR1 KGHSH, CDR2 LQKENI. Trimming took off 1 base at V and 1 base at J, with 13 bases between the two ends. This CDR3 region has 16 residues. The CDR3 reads CASSPRRSGPQETQYF. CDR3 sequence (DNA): TGTGCCAGCTCACCACGGCGAAGCGGACCCCAAGAGACCCAGTACTTC.

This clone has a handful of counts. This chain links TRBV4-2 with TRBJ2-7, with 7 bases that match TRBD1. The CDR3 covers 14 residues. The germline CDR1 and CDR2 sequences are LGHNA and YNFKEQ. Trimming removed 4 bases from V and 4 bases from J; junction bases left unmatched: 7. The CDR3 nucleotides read TGTGCCAGCAGCCCCCAAGGGACAGATTACGAGCAGTACTTC. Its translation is CASSPQGTDYEQYF.

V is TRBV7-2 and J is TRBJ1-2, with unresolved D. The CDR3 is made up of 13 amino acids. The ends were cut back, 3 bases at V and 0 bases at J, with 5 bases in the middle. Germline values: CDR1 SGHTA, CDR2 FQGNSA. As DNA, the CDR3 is TGTGCCAGCAGCTTCCCGGCTAACTATGGCTACACCTTC. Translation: CASSFPANYGYTF.

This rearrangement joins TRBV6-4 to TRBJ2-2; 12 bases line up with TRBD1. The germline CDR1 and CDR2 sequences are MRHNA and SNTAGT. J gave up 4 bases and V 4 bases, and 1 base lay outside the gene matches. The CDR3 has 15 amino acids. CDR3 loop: CASSAGQGATGELFF. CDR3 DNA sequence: TGTGCCAGCAGTGCGGGACAGGGGGCCACCGGGGAGCTGTTTTTT.

CDR3 DNA: TGTGCCAGCAGCTTAATGGGGCAGGGGGAAGCCTACGAGCAGTACTTC. As protein: CASSLMGQGEAYEQYF. V is TRBV5-6 and J is TRBJ2-7; TRBD1 matches 7 bases. V lost 2 bases and J lost 2; bases outside the gene matches: 10. The CDR3 consists of 16 residues. The germline gives CDR1 SGHDT, CDR2 YYEEEE.

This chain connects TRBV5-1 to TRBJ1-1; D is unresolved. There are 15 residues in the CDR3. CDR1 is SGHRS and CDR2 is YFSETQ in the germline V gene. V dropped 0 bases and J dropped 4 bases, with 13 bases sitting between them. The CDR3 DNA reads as TGCGCCAGCAGCTTGGAAAACGGGGTGGCCACTGAAGCTTTCTTT. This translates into CASSLENGVATEAFF.

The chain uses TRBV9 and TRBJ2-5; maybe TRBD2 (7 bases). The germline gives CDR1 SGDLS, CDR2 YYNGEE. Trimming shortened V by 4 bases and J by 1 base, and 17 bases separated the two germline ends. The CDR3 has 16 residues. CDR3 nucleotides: TGTGCCAGCAGCCTAGGGGGAGGGGACCCCCAAGAGACCCAGTACTTC. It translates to CASSLGGGDPQETQYF.

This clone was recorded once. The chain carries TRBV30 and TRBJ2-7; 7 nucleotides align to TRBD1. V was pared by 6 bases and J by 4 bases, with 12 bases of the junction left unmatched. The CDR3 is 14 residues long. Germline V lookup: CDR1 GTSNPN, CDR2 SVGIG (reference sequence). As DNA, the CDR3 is TGTGCCTGTCACCGAATTGGGACAGAATACGAGCAGTACTTC. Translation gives CACHRIGTEYEQYF.

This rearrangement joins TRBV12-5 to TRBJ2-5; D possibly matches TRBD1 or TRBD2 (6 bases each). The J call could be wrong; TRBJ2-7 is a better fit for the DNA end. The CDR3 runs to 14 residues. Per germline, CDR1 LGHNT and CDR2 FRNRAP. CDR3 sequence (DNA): TGTGCTAGTGGTTTGCGGGGGCAGGTGGGCGAGCAGTACTTC. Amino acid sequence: CASGLRGQVGEQYF.

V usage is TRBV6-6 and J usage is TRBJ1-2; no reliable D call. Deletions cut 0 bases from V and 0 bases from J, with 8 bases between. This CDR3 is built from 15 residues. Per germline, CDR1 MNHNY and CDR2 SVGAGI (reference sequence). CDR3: CASSYSFNANYGYTF. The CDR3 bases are TGTGCCAGCAGTTACTCGTTCAACGCTAACTATGGCTACACCTTC.

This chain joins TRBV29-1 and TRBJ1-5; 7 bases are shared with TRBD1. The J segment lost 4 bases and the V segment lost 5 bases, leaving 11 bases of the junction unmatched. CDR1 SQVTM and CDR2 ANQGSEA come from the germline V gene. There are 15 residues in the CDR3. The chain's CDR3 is CSVSFGTAINQPQHF. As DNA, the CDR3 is TGCAGCGTTAGCTTCGGGACAGCCATAAATCAGCCCCAGCATTTT.

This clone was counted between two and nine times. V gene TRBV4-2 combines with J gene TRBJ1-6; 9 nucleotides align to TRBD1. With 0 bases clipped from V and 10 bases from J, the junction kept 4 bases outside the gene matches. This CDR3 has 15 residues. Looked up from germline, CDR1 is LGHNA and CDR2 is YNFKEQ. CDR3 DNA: TGTGCCAGCAGCCAAGAAGGGACAGGGAACTCACCCCTCCACTTT. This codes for CASSQEGTGNSPLHF.

This CDR3 reads CASSLALGGNQPQHF. In DNA, the CDR3 is TGTGCCAGCAGCTTAGCGTTGGGGGGCAATCAGCCCCAGCATTTT. This chain links TRBV7-3 with TRBJ1-5; D may be TRBD1 (5 bases). Germline V gene sequence: CDR1 SGHTA, CDR2 FQGTGA. Deletions cut 2 bases from V and 2 bases from J, with 10 bases between. This CDR3 comprises 15 residues.

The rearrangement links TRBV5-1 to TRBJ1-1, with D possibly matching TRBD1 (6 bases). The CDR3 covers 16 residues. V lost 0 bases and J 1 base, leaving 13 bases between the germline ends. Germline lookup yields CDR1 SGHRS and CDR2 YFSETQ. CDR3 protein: CASSLGVTGANTEAFF. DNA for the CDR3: TGCGCCAGCAGCTTGGGGGTGACAGGAGCGAACACTGAAGCTTTCTTT.

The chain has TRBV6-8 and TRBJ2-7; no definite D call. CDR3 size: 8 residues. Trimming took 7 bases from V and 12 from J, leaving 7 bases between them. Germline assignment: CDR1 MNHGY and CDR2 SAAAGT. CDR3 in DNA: TGTGCCAGCAATTTGCGGTACTTC. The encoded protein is CASNLRYF.

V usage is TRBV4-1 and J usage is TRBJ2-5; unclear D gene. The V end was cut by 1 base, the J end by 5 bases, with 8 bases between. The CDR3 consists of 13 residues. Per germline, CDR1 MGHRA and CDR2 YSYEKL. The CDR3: CASSQVGGETQYF. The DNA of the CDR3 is TGCGCCAGCAGCCAAGTGGGTGGGGAGACCCAGTACTTC.

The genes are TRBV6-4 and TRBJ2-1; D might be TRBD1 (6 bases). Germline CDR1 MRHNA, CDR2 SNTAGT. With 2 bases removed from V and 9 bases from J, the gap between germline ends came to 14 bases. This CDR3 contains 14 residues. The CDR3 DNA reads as TGTGCCAGCAGTGACACCCCAGGGGTAGGTGAGCAGTTCTTC. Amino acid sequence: CASSDTPGVGEQFF.

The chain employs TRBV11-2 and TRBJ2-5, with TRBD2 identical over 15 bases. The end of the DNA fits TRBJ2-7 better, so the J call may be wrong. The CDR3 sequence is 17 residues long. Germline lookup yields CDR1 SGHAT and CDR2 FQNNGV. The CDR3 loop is CASSPGLAGGTSYEQYF. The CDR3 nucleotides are TGTGCCAGCAGCCCCGGACTAGCGGGAGGGACCTCCTACGAGCAGTACTTC.

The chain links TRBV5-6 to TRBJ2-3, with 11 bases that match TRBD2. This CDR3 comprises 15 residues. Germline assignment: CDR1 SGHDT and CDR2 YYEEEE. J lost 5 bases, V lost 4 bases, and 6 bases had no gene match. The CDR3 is CASSPAGLAGDTQYF. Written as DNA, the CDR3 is TGTGCCAGCAGCCCGGCAGGACTAGCGGGAGATACGCAGTATTTT.

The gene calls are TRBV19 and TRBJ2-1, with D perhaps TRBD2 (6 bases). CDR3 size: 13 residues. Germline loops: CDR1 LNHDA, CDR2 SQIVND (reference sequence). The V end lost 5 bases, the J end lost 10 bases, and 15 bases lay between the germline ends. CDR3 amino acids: CASSPRGGNEQFF. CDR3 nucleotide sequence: TGTGCCAGTAGTCCCCGAGGAGGGAACGAGCAGTTCTTC.

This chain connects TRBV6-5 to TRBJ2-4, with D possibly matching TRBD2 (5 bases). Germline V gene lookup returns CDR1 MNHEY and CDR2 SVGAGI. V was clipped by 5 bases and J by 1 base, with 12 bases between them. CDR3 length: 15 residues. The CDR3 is CASSQRGGAKNIQYF. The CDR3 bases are TGTGCCAGCAGTCAGCGCGGCGGGGCCAAAAACATTCAGTACTTC.

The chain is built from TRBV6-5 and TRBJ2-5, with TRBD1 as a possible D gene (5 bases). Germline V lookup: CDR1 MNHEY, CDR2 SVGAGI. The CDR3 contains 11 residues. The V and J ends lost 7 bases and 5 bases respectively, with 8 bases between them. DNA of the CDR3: TGTGCCAGCACAGGGTTGGAGACCCAGTACTTC. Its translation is CASTGLETQYF.

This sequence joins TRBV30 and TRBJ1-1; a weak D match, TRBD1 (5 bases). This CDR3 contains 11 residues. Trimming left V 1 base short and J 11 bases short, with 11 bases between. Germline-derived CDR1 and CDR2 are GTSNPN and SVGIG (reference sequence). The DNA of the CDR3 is TGTGCCTGGAGTGATTGGAGGGGCGCTTTCTTT. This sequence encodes CAWSDWRGAFF.

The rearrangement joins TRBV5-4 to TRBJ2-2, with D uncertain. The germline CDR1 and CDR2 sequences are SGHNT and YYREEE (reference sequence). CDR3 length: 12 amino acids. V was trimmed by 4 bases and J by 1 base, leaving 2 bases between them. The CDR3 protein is CASSQNTGELFF. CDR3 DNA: TGTGCCAGCAGCCAGAACACCGGGGAGCTGTTTTTT.

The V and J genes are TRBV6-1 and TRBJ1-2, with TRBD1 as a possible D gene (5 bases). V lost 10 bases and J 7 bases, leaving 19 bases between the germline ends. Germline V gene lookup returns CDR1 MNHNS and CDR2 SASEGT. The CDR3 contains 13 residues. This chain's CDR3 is CATLPPGAAGYTF. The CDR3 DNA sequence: TGTGCCACCCTCCCCCCCGGGGCTGCTGGCTACACCTTC.